Here is one T cell receptor (beta chain) with its context. Measured with immunoSEQ multiplex PCR; TCRdb has only the in-frame clones, and not every one. The table has more than 100,000 clones, about 94% seen once; the top ten hold 5% to 7%. Looked up from germline, CDR1 is LNHDA and CDR2 is SQIVND (reference sequence). The CDR3 is 15 residues long. V gave up 5 bases and J gave up 4 bases; unmatched junction bases: 6. The data belong to a study of T cell responses to AZD1222 COVID-19 vaccine. The sample was peripheral blood, taken on day 0 of AZD1222 vaccination. This clonotype was obtained from an adult in good health. V gene TRBV19 combines with J gene TRBJ2-2, with TRBD1 identical over 8 bases. CDR3 nucleotide sequence: TGTGCCAGTAGTCCACAGGGGGTCGGCACCGGGGAGCTGTTTTTT. This encodes CASSPQGVGTGELFF.